This entry features one T cell receptor beta chain sequence. This sample stems from a study of control samples from healthy donors and cancer patients. Looked up from germline, CDR1 is MNHEY and CDR2 is SVGAGI. The CDR3 has 15 amino acids. With V trimmed by 7 bases and J by 5 bases, 13 bases remained unmatched. Clones were sequenced by immunoSEQ multiplex PCR, and TCRdb holds only the in-frame ones, with some missing. The sample contains under 130,000 clones, under 90% of which appear only once. This TCR was sampled from a woman in her forties or fifties in good health. The chain links TRBV6-5 to TRBJ1-1; 7 bases map to TRBD1. The sample comprised blood. CDR3 amino acids: CASTLSGTDLTEAFF. The DNA for the CDR3 is TGTGCCAGCACCTTATCCGGGACAGACTTGACTGAAGCTTTCTTT.